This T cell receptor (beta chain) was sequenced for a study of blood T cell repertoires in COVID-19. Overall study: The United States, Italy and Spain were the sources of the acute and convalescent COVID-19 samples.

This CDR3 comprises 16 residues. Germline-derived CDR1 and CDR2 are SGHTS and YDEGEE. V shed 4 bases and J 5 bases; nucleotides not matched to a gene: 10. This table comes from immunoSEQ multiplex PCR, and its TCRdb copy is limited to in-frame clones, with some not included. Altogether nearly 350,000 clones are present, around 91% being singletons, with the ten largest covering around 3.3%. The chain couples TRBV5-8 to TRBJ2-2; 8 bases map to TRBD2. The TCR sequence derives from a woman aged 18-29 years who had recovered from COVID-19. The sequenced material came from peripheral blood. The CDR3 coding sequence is TGTGCCAGCAGCCGCCTGACTAGCGAGGGGACCGGGGAGCTGTTTTTT. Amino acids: CASSRLTSEGTGELFF.